These T cell receptor beta chains were read from a single sample in a study of shared clonotypes between healthy human individuals. Measured with immunoSEQ multiplex PCR; TCRdb has only the in-frame clones, and not every one. The table records 2 million to 2.5 million clones, roughly 94% of them present only once. Sequencing was done on a sample of naive CD4+ T cells sorted from blood. These receptors were taken from a man aged 18 to 30 in good health. The CDR3 runs from the conserved cysteine through the conserved F or W. D genes are given only for firm matches. Clone size is stated in some rows and not others, as once, few, many or a class when expanded.

v_gene,j_gene,d_gene,abundance,CDR3aa,CDR3nt
TRBV5-3,TRBJ2-7,NA,NA,CARSLISKGRPYEQYF,TGTGCCAGAAGCTTGATTTCCAAGGGGCGTCCCTACGAGCAGTACTTC
TRBV5-6,TRBJ1-2,NA,NA,CASSRLGDYTF,TGTGCCAGCAGCCGCCTCGGTGACTACACCTTC
TRBV6-6,TRBJ2-7,NA,NA,CASSYSFQQYF,TGTGCCAGCAGTTACTCCTTTCAGCAGTACTTC
TRBV7-9,TRBJ1-2,TRBD1,few,CASSLGQGNYGYTF,TGTGCCAGCAGCCTGGGACAGGGTAACTATGGCTACACCTTC
TRBV5-4,TRBJ1-5,TRBD1,NA,CASSYTTGKGHQPQHF,TGTGCCAGCAGCTACACGACAGGGAAAGGCCATCAGCCCCAGCATTTT
TRBV29-1,TRBJ2-7,TRBD1,once,CSVELGDRVSYEQYF,TGCAGCGTTGAATTAGGGGACAGGGTCTCCTACGAGCAGTACTTC
TRBV5-1,TRBJ1-2,NA,once,CASSLGQARGYTF,TGCGCCAGCAGCTTGGGCCAGGCTCGTGGCTACACCTTC
TRBV30,TRBJ2-2,NA,NA,CAWRRWSISGTGELFF,TGTGCCTGGAGACGGTGGAGTATTAGCGGAACCGGGGAGCTGTTTTTT
TRBV30,TRBJ1-4,NA,NA,CAWSSGIGVTNEKLFF,TGTGCCTGGAGTTCAGGGATAGGGGTAACTAATGAAAAACTGTTTTTT
TRBV7-2,TRBJ2-3,NA,once,CASSFARSIDTQYF,TGTGCCAGCAGCTTTGCTAGGTCGATCGATACGCAGTATTTT
TRBV30,TRBJ2-1,NA,NA,CAWSRKRGTYNEQFF,TGTGCCTGGAGTCGTAAACGGGGAACTTACAATGAGCAGTTCTTC
TRBV6-1,TRBJ1-5,TRBD1,NA,CASSGQGYLGQPQHF,TGTGCCAGCAGTGGACAGGGTTATTTGGGTCAGCCCCAGCATTTT
TRBV25-1,TRBJ2-3,NA,NA,CASSERGRANPDTQYF,TGTGCCAGCAGTGAAAGAGGCAGGGCCAACCCAGATACGCAGTATTTT